The T cell receptor (beta chain) described here comes from a study of blood T cell repertoires in COVID-19. About the research overall: Donors in the United States, Italy and Spain gave samples during acute or convalescent COVID-19.

How the authors handled the data: Estimated nucleated cell counts came from reference gene primer amplification. The data were produced by immunoSEQ multiplex PCR, yet TCRdb's version contains in-frame clones alone and is incomplete. The DNA was the basis for D and trimming; V, J and clone size are from that table. Altogether fewer than 300,000 clones are present, 90% to 95% being singletons, with the ten largest covering roughly 2.3%. Seattle patients were enrolled during active infection and followed longitudinally. The CDR3 loop spans 14 amino acids. V was clipped by 7 bases and J by 1 base; unmatched bases: 3. CDR1 is LNHDA, CDR2 SQIVND, per germline (reference sequence).

This chain joins TRBV19 and TRBJ2-2; 7 bases fit TRBD1. Source material: peripheral blood. This sequence was found in a woman in her twenties or thirties with COVID-19, enrolled during active disease. This CDR3 is CASKGTVNTGELFF. CDR3 DNA: TGTGCCAGTAAGGGGACAGTGAACACCGGGGAGCTGTTTTTT.